These 8 T cell receptor beta chains share one sample of origin, sequenced in a study of molecular identifiers for immune sequencing clone quantification. TCRdb ran MiXCR on the PCR reads and lists one entry per CDR3 protein. The sample comprises about 36,000 distinct CDR3 sequences, approximately 18% of which are singletons, and approximately 6.7% rests with the top ten. The source material was naive CD8+ T cells from blood, with Jurkat cell RNA spiked in. Sample subset: FACS-sorted CD8+CD4-CCR7+CD45RA+ naive T cells. The receptors shown here come from a human donor in good health. Some libraries in this study had Jurkat cell RNA spiked in.

The genes are TRBV6-2 or TRBV6-3 and TRBJ2-1, with 8 bases aligning to TRBD1. The CDR3 length is 12 residues. With V trimmed by 7 bases and J by 15 bases, 11 bases remained unmatched. Germline CDR1 MNHEY, CDR2 SVGEGT. The CDR3 bases are TGTGCCAGCACTCTTGACAGGGGCCTGCCGTTCTTC. Its protein product is CASTLDRGLPFF.

The chain couples TRBV7-9 to TRBJ2-1; D remains ambiguous. The CDR3 extends over 14 amino acids. V was cut by 4 bases and J by 7 bases, with 14 bases left in between. Germline lookup yields CDR1 SEHNR and CDR2 FQNEAQ (reference sequence). The CDR3 reads CASSSILSSNEQFF. The CDR3 region has the DNA TGTGCCAGCAGCTCTATCTTAAGTTCGAATGAGCAGTTCTTC.

About this clonotype: Compared with germline, one end of the junction differs, possibly owing to a read error. V usage is TRBV9 and J usage is TRBJ2-2; TRBD2 matches 7 bases. The CDR3 has 13 residues. Germline values: CDR1 SGDLS, CDR2 YYNGEE. CDR3 bases: TGTGCCAGCAGCCCCGGGGGGACGGGGGGGCTGTTTTTT. It yields the protein CASSPGGTGGLFF.

This clonotype was detected ten times or more. This chain uses TRBV6-5 with TRBJ2-3; D not certain. Trimming stripped 5 bases from V and 2 bases from J, with 11 bases between. This CDR3 has 14 amino acids. Germline V gene data show CDR1 as MNHEY and CDR2 as SVGAGI. CDR3 nucleotide sequence: TGTGCCAGCAGTGGATTCGATTACACAGATACGCAGTATTTT. Translated, it gives CASSGFDYTDTQYF.

The chain employs TRBV6-4 and TRBJ2-3; 7 positions match TRBD1. The CDR3 covers 16 residues. Trimming took 4 bases from V and 0 from J; bases not matched to a gene: 7. Germline CDR1 reads MRHNA; CDR2 reads SNTAGT. CDR3 residues: CASSVPTGRSTDTQYF. The CDR3, as DNA: TGTGCCAGCAGTGTCCCGACAGGGCGTAGCACAGATACGCAGTATTTT.

This clonotype was recorded many times. The CDR3 nucleotides read TGTGCCAGCAGCACAGGGGCGGCGACAGATACGCAGTATTTT. Its translation is CASSTGAATDTQYF. The rearrangement joins TRBV6-2 or TRBV6-3 to TRBJ2-3; 7 bases fit TRBD1. CDR3 size: 14 residues. The V gene's germline CDR1 is MNHEY and CDR2 SVGEGT. Losses at the gene ends were 6 bases for V and 3 bases for J; bases not matched to a gene: 6.

This clonotype has at least ten counts. The J gene is TRBJ2-2, the V gene TRBV7-8; D perhaps matches TRBD1 (5 bases). The germline CDR1 and CDR2 sequences are SGHVS and FQNEAQ. The germline V and J ends were trimmed by 3 bases and 6 bases, with 14 bases remaining between them. This CDR3 region has 15 residues. The CDR3 DNA reads TGTGCCAGCAGCTTCGCCCCAGGGCAATCCGGGGAGCTGTTTTTT. It translates to CASSFAPGQSGELFF.

Notes on this clonotype: Being one base from a much bigger clone, this may be a read error. The chain links TRBV7-7 to TRBJ2-7, with no clear D. This CDR3 comprises 13 residues. Germline V gives CDR1 SSHAT, CDR2 FNYEAQ (reference sequence). With 2 bases removed from V and 4 bases from J, the gap between germline ends came to 9 bases. CDR3: CASSLHSGYEQYF. The DNA for the CDR3 is TGTGCCAGCAGCTTACATTCAGGATACGAGCAGTACTTC.